This TCR beta chain emerged from a study of shared clonotypes between healthy human individuals (dated by TCRdb to 2020 to 2022). With regard to the full study: Two women and a few men aged 18 to 49 years were included in the cohort. To increase sequencing depth and limit assay-specific biases, different laboratories used diverse techniques to prepare libraries and sequence TCR repertoires. For each donor, CD4 naive and CD4 memory were each given three plates, CD8 naive was given two plates, and CD8 memory was given one plate. Per donor, leukapheresis produced somewhere between about 0.9 and 9 billion PBMCs. Blood TCR repertoires of a handful of healthy adults were deeply sequenced to estimate repertoire size and the extent of clonotype sharing between individuals. What the study reported, not specific to this receptor: When a handful of donors were compared, the shared fraction of clonotypes was about 5% for naive CD4, 3.5% for naive CD8, about 2.4% for memory CD4, and 0.3% to 0.5% for memory CD8. Naive subsets generally had larger estimated clonotype richness than memory subsets did. Incomplete sequencing was indicated by rarefaction of sorted-subset datasets, despite the large sequencing depth. Pairwise subsampling indicated that sequencing depth was expected to affect the degree of clonotype sharing among donors. Only blood was sampled, and tissue TCR repertoires likely differ from those in blood. Because the study included only a small number of donors, the genetic and exposure-history diversity represented was limited. Compared with non-shared clonotypes, clonotypes shared by all four sorted-subset donors had higher generation probabilities.

On this clone: Its antigen is unknown. No qualities accompany the bases; no much larger clone lies one base away.

Healthy HIV-negative adults with no recently reported acute infections or vaccinations were included as donors. Only Caucasian adults living in Nashville, Tennessee, USA were represented among the donors. CD4+ T cells were enriched by magnetic negative selection, after which naive cells were positively selected on CD45RA and the negative fraction was taken as the memory subset. After blood collection by leukapheresis, PBMCs were isolated using Ficoll-Histopaque density gradient centrifugation and then cryopreserved in the vapor phase of liquid nitrogen. Analytical flow cytometry was used to check the purity and quantity of each magnetically sorted T cell population. Genomic DNA was isolated from each sorted fraction and quantified by UV absorbance on a Nanodrop 2000c. TCR CDR3 regions were amplified from genomic DNA by multiplex PCR using the deep immunoSEQ assay. Extracted genomic DNA from each cell subset was distributed evenly across all wells of several immunoSEQ 96-well plates, and each plate was treated as a replicate. Each replicate PCR for sorted subsets received around 210 ng genomic DNA, equal to about 29,000 T cell genomes. The purified libraries were quantified using a Qubit 3.0 fluorometer, sized with a Bioanalyzer 2100, and then quantified again using the KAPA Library Quantification kit. A separate single-read 150-cycle Illumina NextSeq 550 flow cell was used to sequence each immunoSEQ 96-well plate. On the authors' methods: Because the immunoSEQ output included only junctional sequences and no quality scores, the filtering could not be the same as the filtering used for full-length reads. Sequences were annotated with PyIR, a Python wrapper for IgBLAST v1.9, using IMGT germline references to assign V/J genes and CDR3. Reads with weak V/J assignments (E-value above 1e-6), missing CDR3, stop codons, out-of-frame junctions, or ambiguous translated residues were removed. V3J clonotypes were defined by identical inferred V gene, J gene, and CDR3 amino acid sequence. Percentage overlap between repertoires was computed as shared unique clonotypes divided by the size of the smaller repertoire. Repertoire richness was assessed with RTK rarefaction, the Chao1 estimator, and Recon v2.1 estimates of unobserved clonotypes. Generation probabilities were computed with OLGA for all TCRbeta clonotypes obtained by the gDNA method from four donors. TCRdb holds this immuneACCESS table with in-frame rearrangements only. Some clones are missing; in checked studies, unresolved V genes explain under half, and the rest has no known cause. V, J and clone size reflect that table, while D and trimming were determined from the DNA. The sample profile shows about 2.4 million clones; just over 90% of them were found once. The top ten clonotypes cover 0.13% to 0.15% of the sample.

The junction carries 12 bases between V and J, which are trimmed by 4 bases and 4 bases respectively. The germline V gene (reference sequence) yields LNHDA for CDR1 and SQIVND for CDR2. The CDR3 goes from the cysteine to the phenylalanine over 14 residues. The retained sequence is limited to the CDR3, 42 bases, with the frame set at the first base. The rearrangement combines TRBV19 with TRBJ2-3; the D gene is not confidently resolved. Input material: naive CD4+ T cells sorted from blood. This specimen's cell subset or site label, interpreted: CD45RA+ positively selected. This TCR came from a man younger than 35 in good health. The CDR3 protein: CASSTSTASDTQYF. In nucleotide form, the sequence is TGTGCCAGTAGTACGTCCACCGCATCAGATACGCAGTATTTT.